The next 2 T cell receptor beta chains were all read from a single sample in a study of vaccination and CD4 T cells after COVID-19. At the Johns Hopkins FTIC core, DNA taken from cultured CD4+ T cells was sequenced by way of the Oncomine TCR Beta short-read assay. TCRdb recomputed calls from the PCR reads with MiXCR, one row per CDR3 protein. Here the sample spans about 23,000 distinct CDR3 sequences, 30% to 45% being singletons. Time point noted: late sampling 161 to 241 days after vaccination in a few convalescent patients. Described treatment: approximately 9-day PBMC culture with coronavirus spike peptide pools or control peptides (ViraFEST assay). Their cognate antigens are unknown. The material sequenced was CD4+ T cells from blood, cultured in vitro, taken about 7 months after SARS-CoV-2 vaccination. The receptors derive from a human donor who had recovered from COVID-19.

This clonotype occurred a few times. This chain uses TRBV7-9 with TRBJ2-3, with 10 bases matching TRBD2. This CDR3 spans 15 amino acids. The germline CDR1 and CDR2 sequences are SEHNR and FQNEAQ (reference sequence). Trimming cost V 4 bases and J 3 bases; bases outside gene matches: 4. The CDR3 spells CASSSLAGPTDTQYF. The CDR3 DNA sequence: TGTGCCAGCAGCTCACTAGCGGGACCGACAGATACGCAGTATTTT.

This clonotype showed up just once. The chain carries TRBV27 and TRBJ2-7, with D possibly being TRBD1 (6 bases). Trimming took off 3 bases at V and 3 bases at J, with 9 bases between the two ends. This CDR3 contains 13 residues. Germline values: CDR1 MNHEY, CDR2 SMNVEV (reference sequence). The DNA of the CDR3 is TGTGCCAGCAGTTTGGGGGCCCGCTACGAGCAGTACTTC. Translated: CASSLGARYEQYF.